The entry below describes one T cell receptor beta chain. The target antigen is unknown. The entry originates in a study of shared clonotypes between healthy human individuals. Trimming removed 3 bases from V and 8 bases from J, with 10 bases in between. Per germline, CDR1 SGHAT and CDR2 FQNNGV. CDR3 length equals 12 residues. Produced via immunoSEQ multiplex PCR; TCRdb's table is partial and in-frame only. Of roughly 1,600,000 clones in the sample, about 98.5% were seen once. General observations from the study: Some clonotypes were shared by all four sorted-subset donors, while others were not shared. The non-shared ones had lower generation probabilities than the shared ones.

This rearrangement joins TRBV11-2 to TRBJ1-2; D is unresolved. The TCR comes from a man aged 30 to 39 in good health. The sample taken for sequencing was naive CD4+ T cells sorted from blood. Subset reported: CD45RA+ positively selected. CDR3 in DNA: TGTGCCAGCAGCTTGAGAAGGAGCGGCTACACCTTC. Translation gives CASSLRRSGYTF.